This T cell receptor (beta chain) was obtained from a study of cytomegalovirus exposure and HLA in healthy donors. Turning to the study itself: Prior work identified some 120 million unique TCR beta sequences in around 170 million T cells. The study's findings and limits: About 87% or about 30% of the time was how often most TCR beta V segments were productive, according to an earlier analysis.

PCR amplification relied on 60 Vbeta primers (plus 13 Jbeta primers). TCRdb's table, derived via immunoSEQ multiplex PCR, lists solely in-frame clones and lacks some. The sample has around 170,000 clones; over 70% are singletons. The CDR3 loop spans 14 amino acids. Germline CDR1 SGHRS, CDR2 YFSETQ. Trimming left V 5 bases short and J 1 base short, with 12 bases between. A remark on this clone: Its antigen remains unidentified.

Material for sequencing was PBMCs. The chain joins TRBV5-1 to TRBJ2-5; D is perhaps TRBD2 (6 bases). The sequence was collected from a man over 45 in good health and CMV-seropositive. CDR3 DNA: TGCGCCAGCAGAGTCGGCGGGACCCAAGAGACCCAGTACTTC. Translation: CASRVGGTQETQYF.